A selection of T cell receptor beta chains follows, all from one sample in a study of PD-1 blockade in mismatch repair-deficient tumors. Assay used: immunoSEQ multiplex PCR; TCRdb lists only in-frame clones, some missing. This sample carries 30,000 to 45,000 clones, 80% to 85% of them seen once, and the ten largest clones take around 0.98%. The sequenced sample was PBMCs, obtained around 38 weeks after starting pembrolizumab. These receptors all come from an adult with mismatch repair-deficient cancer. Both conserved end residues are part of each CDR3. Each record gives: V gene, J gene, clone size, D gene, CDR3 protein, CDR3 DNA. D genes are given only for firm matches. Clone size is stated in some rows and not others, as once, few, many or a class when expanded.

>TRBV18|TRBJ2-5|NA|NA
CASSAVETQYF
TGTGCCAGCTCGGCCGTGGAGACCCAGTACTTC
>TRBV6-5|TRBJ2-5|NA|NA
CASSSQVLETQYF
TGTGCCAGCAGTTCCCAGGTACTAGAGACCCAGTACTTC
>TRBV4-2|TRBJ1-5|few|TRBD1
CASSKDRLSNQPQHF
TGTGCCAGCAGCAAGGACAGGCTTAGCAATCAGCCCCAGCATTTT
>TRBV27|TRBJ2-1|NA|TRBD2
CASSFYEGRGQFF
TGTGCCAGCAGTTTCTACGAGGGGAGGGGGCAGTTCTTC
>TRBV4-1|TRBJ2-1|NA|TRBD2
CASSPSGSGSYNEQFF
TGCGCCAGTTCACCTAGCGGGAGTGGCTCCTACAATGAGCAGTTCTTC
>TRBV7-2|TRBJ1-2|NA|NA
CASSLAATANYGYTF
TGTGCCAGCAGCTTAGCGGCGACAGCTAACTATGGCTACACCTTC
>TRBV6-1|TRBJ1-5|NA|TRBD1
CASSEATGLQPQHF
TGTGCCAGCAGTGAAGCGACAGGGCTTCAGCCCCAGCATTTT
>TRBV28|TRBJ1-1|NA|NA
CASTTRAIVNMNTEAFF
TGTGCCAGCACCACCAGGGCCATAGTGAACATGAACACTGAAGCTTTCTTT
>TRBV19|TRBJ2-5|NA|TRBD2
CASSAGLAGETQYF
TGTGCCAGTAGCGCGGGACTAGCGGGAGAGACCCAGTACTTC
>TRBV6-5|TRBJ2-7|few|NA
CASSYGSLATPGEQYF
TGTGCCAGCAGTTACGGCAGCCTAGCGACCCCTGGGGAGCAGTACTTC
>TRBV4-1|TRBJ2-1|NA|TRBD2
CASSQGTSWDEQFF
TGCGCCAGCAGCCAAGGGACTAGCTGGGATGAGCAGTTCTTC
>TRBV9|TRBJ1-1|NA|TRBD1
CASSATGQPMNTEAFF
TGTGCCAGCAGCGCAACGGGACAGCCCATGAACACTGAAGCTTTCTTT
>TRBV15|TRBJ2-5|NA|NA
CATSRDSRETQYF
TGTGCCACCAGCAGAGATTCTAGGGAGACCCAGTACTTC
>TRBV29-1|TRBJ2-7|few|TRBD1
CSVTTGADEQYF
TGCAGCGTTACGACAGGGGCCGACGAGCAGTACTTC
>TRBV7-2|TRBJ1-5|NA|NA
CASSPQPTGNQPQHF
TGTGCCAGCAGCCCCCAGCCGACGGGGAATCAGCCCCAGCATTTT
>TRBV5-1|TRBJ2-3|NA|NA
CASSSEPSTDTQYF
TGCGCCAGCAGCTCGGAGCCTAGCACAGATACGCAGTATTTT
>TRBV14|TRBJ2-1|NA|NA
CASSQDIGRLSNNEQFF
TGTGCCAGCAGCCAAGATATTGGCAGGCTGAGTAACAATGAGCAGTTCTTC
>TRBV11-2|TRBJ1-1|NA|NA
CASGERYTEAFF
TGTGCCAGCGGGGAGAGGTACACTGAAGCTTTCTTT
>TRBV7-9|TRBJ1-3|NA|NA
CASSLVVGSGNTIYF
TGTGCCAGCAGCTTAGTGGTAGGGAGCGGAAACACCATATATTTT
>TRBV10-3|TRBJ2-7|NA|NA
CAISDYGTLSSYEQYF
TGTGCCATCAGTGATTACGGGACTTTGAGCTCCTACGAGCAGTACTTC
>TRBV19|TRBJ2-7|few|TRBD2
CASSKTSGIREQYF
TGTGCCAGTAGTAAGACTAGCGGGATTAGGGAGCAGTACTTC